This T cell receptor (beta chain) was sequenced for a study of cytotoxic CD8 clonotypes in ibrutinib-treated CLL. Across the study: Among the patients, around 10 presented as relapsed/refractory and around 15 as treatment-naive; approximately 17 showed unmutated IGHV. The study's findings and limits: Clonality (at baseline) was higher than in age-matched healthy donors and tracked circulating CD8+ T-cell counts.

This clone has more than one count but fewer than ten. What it recognizes is unknown. Other DNA sequences within the sample encode an identical CDR3. Using immunoSEQ multiplex PCR, the repertoire was profiled, and TCRdb retains in-frame clones only, with some absent. The sample has about 200,000 clones, just under 80% seen once. The material sequenced was PBMCs, taken after 12 months of ibrutinib treatment. The sequence derives from a human donor with chronic lymphocytic leukemia.

CDR3 region: CASSLGQRTDTQYF. The DNA of the CDR3 is TGCGCCAGCAGCTTGGGACAGCGCACAGATACGCAGTATTTT. The V and J genes are TRBV5-1 and TRBJ2-3; D is perhaps TRBD1 (5 bases). CDR1 is SGHRS, CDR2 YFSETQ, per germline. Between the trimmed V and J ends, which lost 0 bases and 1 base, there was a span of 6 bases. CDR3 length equals 14 residues.